The clone carrying this T cell receptor beta chain was recorded only once. A read error may be the cause here, since a much bigger clone is one base away. This record comes from a study of blood T cell repertoires in COVID-19. The V gene's germline CDR1 is LGHDT and CDR2 YNNKEL (reference sequence). This CDR3 has 12 amino acids. Trimming took 4 bases from V and 4 from J, leaving 7 bases between them. TCRdb's copy holds only in-frame clones and misses some; the assay was immunoSEQ multiplex PCR. The table shows roughly 320,000 clones, with around 90% occurring only once. While infection was still active, Seattle patients were enrolled and then followed longitudinally.

Sequencing was carried out using peripheral blood. The TCR comes from a woman aged 45-65 years with COVID-19, enrolled during active disease. The chain links TRBV3-1 (or the pseudogene TRBV3-2) to TRBJ1-1, with D uncertain. The CDR3 region has the DNA TGTGCCAGCAGCCTTCTAGGCACTGAAGCTTTCTTT. Translating it yields CASSLLGTEAFF.